This TCR beta chain was sequenced for a study of shared clonotypes between healthy human individuals. Sequencing was performed with immunoSEQ multiplex PCR; in TCRdb, only in-frame clones are kept and a portion is missing. The sample yields approximately 2.5 million clones, 85% to 95% seen once. Those who donated, Caucasian adults without exception, all lived in Nashville, Tennessee. Germline assignment: CDR1 SGHRS and CDR2 YFSETQ. The CDR3 length is 13 residues. V lost 4 bases and J lost 4, with 11 bases in between. This chain links TRBV5-1 with TRBJ1-2; D possibly corresponds to TRBD1 (5 bases). The TCR comes from a man aged 18 to 35 in good health. Sample: naive CD4+ T cells sorted from blood. The subset is: CD45RA+ positively selected. CDR3 sequence (DNA): TGCGCCAGCAGCGGGGACGGTTCCTATGGCTACACCTTC. This encodes CASSGDGSYGYTF.